This TCR beta chain was identified in a study of cytomegalovirus exposure and HLA in healthy donors. Use of 60 Vbeta and 13 Jbeta primers characterized the PCR. Sequencing was performed with immunoSEQ multiplex PCR; in TCRdb, only in-frame clones are kept and a portion is missing. The sample yields approximately 87,000 clones, about 83% seen once. V gave up 4 bases and J gave up 5 bases; unmatched junction bases: 5. The CDR3 covers 13 residues. Germline V CDR1 and CDR2: SGHRS, YFSETQ. Overall study results and limits: The study assumed roughly uniform donor sequencing depth for presence/absence analyses. As a later analysis revealed, most CMV-associated TCR beta chains appeared HLA-restricted.

A remark on this clone: Its target is not known.

This sequence was found in a woman aged 18-29 years in good health and CMV-seropositive. The rearrangement uses TRBV5-1 and TRBJ2-5; TRBD2 matches at 7 bases. The sequencing input was PBMCs. The CDR3 spells CASSAGDSETQYF. CDR3 bases: TGCGCCAGCAGCGCGGGGGATTCGGAGACCCAGTACTTC.